Below, 5 T cell receptor beta chains from the same sample are listed, as sequenced in a study of blood T cell repertoires in COVID-19. TCRdb keeps only in-frame clones here, not all; method: immunoSEQ multiplex PCR. Altogether roughly 220,000 clones are present, around four fifths being singletons, with the ten largest covering 20%. The sample comprised peripheral blood. All receptors come from a man younger than 40 with active or convalescent COVID-19.

The J gene is TRBJ2-5, the V gene TRBV6-5; no clear D gene. The germline V gene has CDR1 MNHEY and CDR2 SVGAGI. The V and J ends lost 2 bases and 4 bases respectively, with 14 bases between them. CDR3 length equals 15 residues. CDR3 residues: CASSYAIEFSETQYF. Written as DNA, the CDR3 is TGTGCCAGCAGTTACGCTATTGAGTTTTCAGAGACCCAGTACTTC.

The chain links TRBV6-5 to TRBJ2-7; weak D call: TRBD2 (6 bases). This CDR3 contains 14 residues. The V and J ends lost 5 bases and 9 bases respectively, with 20 bases between them. In germline, CDR1 is MNHEY, CDR2 SVGAGI. The CDR3 region has the DNA TGTGCCAGCAGTCCGGGGACTCCGGTTGACGGGCAGTACTTC. It encodes CASSPGTPVDGQYF.

The CDR3 is CASTLAGVGTQYF. The CDR3 DNA follows: TGTGCCAGCACCCTGGCCGGGGTGGGTACGCAGTATTTT. The chain has TRBV2 and TRBJ2-3; D may be TRBD2 (5 bases). CDR1 is SNHLY, CDR2 FYNNEI, per germline. The CDR3 length is 13 residues. The V gene lost 7 bases and the J gene lost 8 bases, with 16 bases spanning the gap. The whole variable domain, filled in from reference TRBV2 and TRBJ2-3, reads EPEVTQTPSHQVTQMGQEVILRCVPISNHLYFYWYRQILGQKVEFLVSFYNNEISEKSEIFDDQFSVERPDGSNFTLKIRSTKLEDSAMYFCASTLAGVGTQYFGPGTRLTVL.

The chain joins TRBV6-5 to TRBJ2-3, with TRBD2 identical over 7 bases. The CDR3 covers 14 residues. Germline V gives CDR1 MNHEY, CDR2 SVGAGI. V shed 6 bases and J 3 bases; nucleotides not matched to a gene: 6. The CDR3 DNA is TGTGCCAGCAGGGTTCCGGGGGGAACAGATACGCAGTATTTT. Translating gives CASRVPGGTDTQYF.

This chain joins TRBV23-1 and TRBJ1-4; 12 nucleotides line up with TRBD1. TRBV23-1 is treated as an ORF (open reading frame) with a function not yet certain. This CDR3 spans 14 amino acids. V dropped 11 bases and J dropped 7; count of bases not matched to a gene: 8. This CDR3 reads CAFLPGQGAEKLFF. For the CDR3, the DNA is TGCGCCTTCTTACCGGGACAGGGGGCTGAAAAACTGTTTTTT.